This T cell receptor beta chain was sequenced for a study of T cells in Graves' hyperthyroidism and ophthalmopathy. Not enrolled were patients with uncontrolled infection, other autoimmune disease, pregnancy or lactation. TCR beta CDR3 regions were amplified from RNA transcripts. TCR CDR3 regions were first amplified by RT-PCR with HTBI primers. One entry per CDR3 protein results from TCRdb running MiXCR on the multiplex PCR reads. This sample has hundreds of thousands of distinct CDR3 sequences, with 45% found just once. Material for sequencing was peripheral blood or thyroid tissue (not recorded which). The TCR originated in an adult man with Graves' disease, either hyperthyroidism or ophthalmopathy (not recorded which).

For the CDR3, the DNA is TGTGCCAGCAGTTCGGGCTGGGACACTGAAGCTTTCTTT. Translation gives CASSSGWDTEAFF. The J gene is TRBJ1-1, the V gene TRBV12-3 or TRBV12-4; D is undetermined. This CDR3 has 13 amino acids. V was shortened by 4 bases and J by 3 bases, with 9 bases between the two germline ends.